A selection of T cell receptor beta chains follows, all from one sample in a study of shared clonotypes between healthy human individuals. The method was immunoSEQ multiplex PCR; TCRdb's version includes in-frame clones alone and lacks a portion of them. The sample lists 850,000 to 1,200,000 clones; roughly 80% were seen once. Sequenced: memory CD4+ T cells sorted from blood. Source of these receptors: a man younger than 35 in good health. The CDR3 runs from the conserved cysteine through the conserved F or W. The D gene is left open where the match is weak. Size tells how often a clone was seen (once, few, many) or the class of an expanded clone, and some rows leave it out.

j_call clone_size v_call d_call cdr3_aa cdr3_nt
TRBJ2-1 NA TRBV28 NA CASTGGGPSYNEQFF TGTGCCAGCACAGGAGGGGGGCCCTCCTACAATGAGCAGTTCTTC
TRBJ2-2 once TRBV6-6 NA CASSYPGITNTGELFF TGTGCCAGCAGTTATCCGGGCATTACGAACACCGGGGAGCTGTTTTTT
TRBJ2-5 NA TRBV6-1 NA CASNERETQYF TGTGCCAGCAATGAAAGAGAGACCCAGTACTTC
TRBJ2-5 NA TRBV30 TRBD2 CAWTSGGAQETQYF TGTGCCTGGACTAGCGGGGGGGCCCAAGAGACCCAGTACTTC
TRBJ1-5 NA TRBV5-1 NA CASSSGVGDYQPQHF TGCGCCAGCAGTTCCGGGGTAGGGGACTATCAGCCCCAGCATTTT
TRBJ2-5 NA TRBV7-2 NA CASSQKFWGRAQFQETQYF TGTGCCAGCAGCCAAAAGTTTTGGGGCAGAGCCCAATTCCAAGAGACCCAGTACTTC
TRBJ2-1 NA TRBV30 TRBD2 CAWGGGRTYNEQFF TGTGCCTGGGGGGGCGGGAGGACCTACAATGAGCAGTTCTTC
TRBJ1-6 NA TRBV19 TRBD1 CASRGDRALGSPLHF TGTGCCAGTAGAGGGGACAGGGCGCTTGGTTCACCCCTCCACTTT
TRBJ1-1 NA TRBV6-1 NA CASSDTSVGPRAFF TGTGCCAGCAGTGATACATCGGTCGGCCCCCGAGCTTTCTTT
TRBJ1-1 NA TRBV30 NA CASGRNTEAFF TGTGCCTCAGGGCGGAACACTGAAGCTTTCTTT
TRBJ2-7 NA TRBV11-3 TRBD2 CASSVAGGPVDEQYF TGTGCCAGCAGTGTGGCGGGAGGGCCGGTCGACGAGCAGTACTTC
TRBJ1-6 once TRBV30 TRBD1 CAWSVLGQGRNSPLHF TGTGCCTGGAGTGTATTGGGACAGGGACGTAATTCACCCCTCCACTTT
TRBJ2-3 NA TRBV28 NA CASSLGQRASTDTQYF TGTGCCAGCAGTTTAGGGCAGAGGGCTAGCACAGATACGCAGTATTTT
TRBJ2-4 few TRBV30 NA CAWSVGWGPQYF TGTGCCTGGAGTGTAGGATGGGGTCCTCAGTACTTC
TRBJ1-2 NA TRBV28 NA CASSPLSSYGYTF TGTGCCAGCAGCCCCCTATCGTCCTATGGCTACACCTTC
TRBJ1-2 NA TRBV11-1 TRBD1 CASSRLQGNNYGYTF TGTGCCAGCAGCCGCCTACAGGGGAATAACTATGGCTACACCTTC